This T cell receptor beta chain was retrieved from a study of shared clonotypes between healthy human individuals. TCRdb's table, derived via immunoSEQ multiplex PCR, lists solely in-frame clones and lacks some. Of 400,000 to 600,000 clones listed, over 60% are singletons. This clone was counted only a few times. The CDR3 covers 14 residues. V was shortened by 4 bases and J by 3 bases, with 11 bases between the two germline ends. The germline V gene encodes CDR1 MNHEY and CDR2 SMNVEV (reference sequence). The rearrangement joins TRBV27 to TRBJ2-3; unclear D gene. The sequence was obtained from a woman aged 40 to 50 in good health. Some clones in this sample may be carry-over from other donors' samples. Material for sequencing was PBMCs. CDR3 amino acids: CASSSLKTTDTQYF. The CDR3 bases are TGTGCCAGCAGTTCCCTAAAGACGACAGATACGCAGTATTTT.